This T cell receptor (beta chain) was identified during a study of Tregs in tolerant kidney transplant recipients. Notes on the study in general: The most relevant donor-specific Treg TCRbeta repertoire apparently came from expansion with activated donor B cells. This study did not directly address biological reproducibility. Validation in larger populations is needed because few patients were studied.

Per the germline V gene, CDR1 is LNHDA and CDR2 is SQIVND (reference sequence). There are 14 residues in the CDR3. The V end was cut by 7 bases, the J end by 3 bases, with 14 bases between. Turning to this clone: Its antigen remains unknown.

The method was immunoSEQ multiplex PCR; TCRdb's version includes in-frame clones alone and lacks a portion of them. The sample holds tens of thousands of clones, around nine tenths seen once. Thawed PBMCs were FACS-sorted into unstimulated CD4+CD25+CD127- regulatory T cells, CD4+CD25- non-regulatory cells, CD4 and CD8 cells. The specimen was CD8+ T cells from blood. The rearrangement joins TRBV19 to TRBJ2-3; either TRBD1 or TRBD2 may supply D (5 bases each). This receptor was obtained from a human donor in good health. Here the CDR3 DNA reads TGTGCCAGTAAGAGGGGATCCAGAACAGATACGCAGTATTTT. Its translation: CASKRGSRTDTQYF.